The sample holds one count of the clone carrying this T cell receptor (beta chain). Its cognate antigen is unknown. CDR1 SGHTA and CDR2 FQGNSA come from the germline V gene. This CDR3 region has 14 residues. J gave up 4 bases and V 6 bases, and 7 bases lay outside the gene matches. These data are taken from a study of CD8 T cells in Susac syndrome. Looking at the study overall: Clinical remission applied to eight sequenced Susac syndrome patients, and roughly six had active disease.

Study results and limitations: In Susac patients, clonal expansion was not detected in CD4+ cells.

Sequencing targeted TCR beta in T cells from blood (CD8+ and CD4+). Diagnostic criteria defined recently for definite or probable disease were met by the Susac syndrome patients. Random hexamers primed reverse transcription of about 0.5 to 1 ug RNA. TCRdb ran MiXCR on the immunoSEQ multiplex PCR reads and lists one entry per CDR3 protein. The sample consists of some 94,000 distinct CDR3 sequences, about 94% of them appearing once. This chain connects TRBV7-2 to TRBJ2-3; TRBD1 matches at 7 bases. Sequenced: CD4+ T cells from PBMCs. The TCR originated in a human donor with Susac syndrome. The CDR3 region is CASRQQGLADTQYF. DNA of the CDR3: TGTGCCAGCAGACAACAGGGGCTGGCAGATACGCAGTATTTT.